Below are 31 T cell receptor beta chains sequenced from a single sample in a study of blood T cell repertoires in COVID-19. This table comes from immunoSEQ multiplex PCR, and its TCRdb copy is limited to in-frame clones, with some not included. The sample has more than 95,000 clones, around 81% seen once. The source material was peripheral blood. These receptors were obtained from a woman aged 45-59 years with acute or convalescent COVID-19.

The table lists this clone with a count of one. This chain uses TRBV7-8 with TRBJ1-1, with unresolved D. This CDR3 comprises 16 residues. Germline V gene data show CDR1 as SGHVS and CDR2 as FQNEAQ. V dropped 0 bases and J dropped 1 base, with 12 bases sitting between them. The CDR3 here is CASSLARINSNTEAFF. DNA for the CDR3: TGTGCCAGCAGCTTAGCGCGAATTAACTCGAACACTGAAGCTTTCTTT.

V gene TRBV5-4 combines with J gene TRBJ2-1, with 16 bases lining up with TRBD2. Germline V gene data show CDR1 as SGHNT and CDR2 as YYREEE (reference sequence). J lost 8 bases, V lost 1 base, and 9 bases had no gene match. The CDR3 contains 18 residues. CDR3 region: CASSLQGGLAGGPYEQFF. CDR3 DNA: TGTGCCAGCAGCTTGCAGGGGGGACTAGCGGGAGGGCCCTATGAGCAGTTCTTC.

The chain couples TRBV6-5 to TRBJ2-1; D is perhaps TRBD2 (5 bases). Germline V gives CDR1 MNHEY, CDR2 SVGAGI. V was clipped by 2 bases and J by 3 bases, with 8 bases between them. There are 14 residues in the CDR3. DNA of the CDR3: TGTGCCAGCAGTTACCCGGGGAACTACAATGAGCAGTTCTTC. Protein sequence: CASSYPGNYNEQFF.

The V and J genes are TRBV9 and TRBJ2-2; D may be TRBD2 (6 bases). From germline, CDR1 is SGDLS and CDR2 YYNGEE. This CDR3 contains 15 residues. Trimming removed 0 bases from V and 5 bases from J, with 11 bases in between. The CDR3 coding sequence is TGTGCCAGCAGCGTAGAAGGAGGGAATACCGGGGAGCTGTTTTTT. This translates into CASSVEGGNTGELFF.

The chain is built from TRBV3-1 (or the pseudogene TRBV3-2) and TRBJ1-6; 8 bases fit TRBD1. The CDR3 runs 18 residues. Trimming removed 3 bases from V and 6 bases from J; junction bases left unmatched: 13. Per the germline V gene, CDR1 is LGHDT and CDR2 is YNNKEL (reference sequence). The CDR3 region is CASSHDGSRTGSNSPLHF. The CDR3 region has the DNA TGTGCCAGCAGCCACGATGGGAGCCGGACAGGGAGTAATTCACCCCTCCACTTT.

The chain is built from TRBV15 and TRBJ1-6; D possibly corresponds to TRBD1 (5 bases). The CDR3 extends over 16 amino acids. Per germline, CDR1 LNHNV and CDR2 YYDKDF (reference sequence). V was pared by 0 bases and J by 7 bases, with 13 bases between. The CDR3 region has the DNA TGTGCCACCAGCAGAGAGGAGGGGAGGTGGAATTCACCCCTCCACTTT. Translation: CATSREEGRWNSPLHF.

This clone was detected a few times. The chain employs TRBV18 and TRBJ1-4, with D possibly TRBD1 on 5 matching bases. The germline V and J ends were trimmed by 6 bases and 4 bases, with 12 bases remaining between them. CDR1 and CDR2 (germline): KGHSH, LQKENI. CDR3 length: 14 residues. CDR3 in amino acids: CASSPQGFNEKLFF. The CDR3 DNA reads as TGTGCCAGCTCTCCTCAGGGATTTAATGAAAAACTGTTTTTT.

J is TRBJ1-1 and V is TRBV2; TRBD1 might be the D (5 bases). Trimming took off 4 bases at V and 9 bases at J, with 12 bases between the two ends. The CDR3 contains 12 residues. In germline, CDR1 is SNHLY, CDR2 FYNNEI. Written as DNA, the CDR3 is TGTGCCAGCAGTGGGACACCAGGAAAAGCTTTCTTT. Encoded protein: CASSGTPGKAFF.

This clone was observed a single time. The chain uses TRBV5-5 and TRBJ2-5; 13 bases match TRBD2. CDR3 length equals 17 residues. The junction had 10 bases not matched to a gene; V was cut back by 4 bases and J by 4 bases. Germline V gives CDR1 SGHKS, CDR2 YYEKEE (reference sequence). The CDR3 loop reads CASSNRRLAGGRETQYF. CDR3 DNA: TGTGCCAGCAGCAACCGTAGACTAGCGGGAGGAAGAGAGACCCAGTACTTC.

The rearrangement joins TRBV6-2 or TRBV6-3 to TRBJ1-2, with D perhaps TRBD1 (6 bases). V was pared by 0 bases and J by 6 bases, with 14 bases between. From germline, CDR1 is MNHEY and CDR2 SVGEGT. The CDR3 has 15 amino acids. CDR3 region: CASSYSMGRGHGYTF. The CDR3 DNA reads as TGTGCCAGCAGTTACTCGATGGGCAGGGGTCATGGCTACACCTTC.

The chain joins TRBV5-4 to TRBJ2-7, with D tentatively TRBD2 (5 bases). The CDR3 spans 14 residues. The germline gives CDR1 SGHNT, CDR2 YYREEE (reference sequence). Trimming took off 0 bases at V and 0 bases at J, with 7 bases between the two ends. This CDR3 reads CASSLARDSYEQYF. In DNA, the CDR3 is TGTGCCAGCAGCTTGGCCCGGGACTCCTACGAGCAGTACTTC.

This sequence joins TRBV27 and TRBJ1-5, with 12 bases fitting TRBD1. Looked up from germline, CDR1 is MNHEY and CDR2 is SMNVEV (reference sequence). Trimming cost V 8 bases and J 1 base; bases outside gene matches: 12. The CDR3 has 18 amino acids. The CDR3 here is CASRFTGQGAMSNQPQHF. DNA for the CDR3: TGTGCCAGCCGATTCACGGGACAGGGGGCCATGAGCAATCAGCCCCAGCATTTT.

CDR3 sequence: CASSHGTFNSPLHF. CDR3 coding DNA: TGTGCCAGCAGCCACGGGACATTTAATTCACCCCTCCACTTT. The V and J genes are TRBV14 and TRBJ1-6, with D tentatively TRBD1 (6 bases). The germline gives CDR1 SGHDN, CDR2 FVKESK. Trimming removed 3 bases at V and 6 bases at J, with 9 bases between. The CDR3 has 14 amino acids.

V usage is TRBV7-8 and J usage is TRBJ1-2; the D gene is possibly TRBD1 (5 bases). The CDR3 is made up of 12 amino acids. CDR1 is SGHVS and CDR2 is FQNEAQ in the germline V gene. V was shortened by 4 bases and J by 4 bases, with 7 bases between the two germline ends. The CDR3, as DNA: TGTGCCAGCAGCTACGGGGGCTATGGCTACACCTTC. Amino acid sequence: CASSYGGYGYTF.

This sequence joins TRBV29-1 and TRBJ2-1; the match to TRBD1 covers 7 bases. Germline trimming cut 2 bases from V and 6 bases from J; bases unmatched to any gene: 7. Germline V gene lookup returns CDR1 SQVTM and CDR2 ANQGSEA. CDR3 length equals 14 residues. CDR3 protein: CSVERQGTRNEQFF. The CDR3 DNA is TGCAGCGTTGAAAGACAGGGAACACGCAATGAGCAGTTCTTC.

The CDR3 is CASSPSFQKETQYF. DNA for the CDR3: TGTGCCAGCTCACCTAGTTTTCAAAAAGAGACCCAGTACTTC. The chain combines TRBV18 with TRBJ2-5, with unresolved D. Germline V gives CDR1 KGHSH, CDR2 LQKENI. V dropped 3 bases and J dropped 3 bases, with 11 bases sitting between them. This CDR3 is 14 amino acids long.

The chain carries TRBV12-3 or TRBV12-4 and TRBJ2-5, with D possibly matching TRBD2 (6 bases). The CDR3 sequence is 13 residues long. V dropped 8 bases and J dropped 2 bases, with 12 bases sitting between them. The CDR3 DNA sequence: TGTGCCAGCGCCCCTAGCGCACAAGAGACCCAGTACTTC. Amino acid sequence: CASAPSAQETQYF.

The V and J genes are TRBV5-4 and TRBJ2-5; D possibly corresponds to TRBD1 (5 bases). V gave up 4 bases and J gave up 0 bases, with 10 bases separating them. Germline V gene sequence: CDR1 SGHNT, CDR2 YYREEE (reference sequence). This CDR3 spans 14 amino acids. The CDR3 nucleotides read TGTGCCAGCAGCCCGGACACTAACCAAGAGACCCAGTACTTC. It specifies CASSPDTNQETQYF.

This clone occurred a few times. The chain employs TRBV30 and TRBJ2-7, with a possible D match to TRBD2 (7 bases). Per the germline V gene, CDR1 is GTSNPN and CDR2 is SVGIG (reference sequence). The germline V and J ends were trimmed by 2 bases and 4 bases, with 9 bases remaining between them. The CDR3 loop spans 12 amino acids. The CDR3 loop is CAWSRGGYEQYF. The CDR3 nucleotides read TGTGCCTGGAGTAGGGGGGGGTACGAGCAGTACTTC.

The genes are TRBV30 and TRBJ2-1, with a weak D call TRBD1 (5 bases). The germline V gene encodes CDR1 GTSNPN and CDR2 SVGIG (reference sequence). V gave up 4 bases and J gave up 9 bases, with 16 bases separating them. The CDR3 has 13 amino acids. The CDR3 nucleotides read TGTGCCTGGACAAAGGGGTATGGCGGTGAGCAGTTCTTC. It specifies CAWTKGYGGEQFF.

The CDR3 protein is CATSDWQRGGRADTQYF. The CDR3 DNA follows: TGTGCCACCAGTGATTGGCAGCGGGGGGGCAGGGCAGATACGCAGTATTTT. The chain is built from TRBV24-1 and TRBJ2-3, with TRBD2 matching over 10 bases. The CDR3 spans 17 residues. CDR1 KGHDR and CDR2 SFDVKD come from the germline V gene. Unmatched junction bases numbered 8, after V lost 2 bases and J lost 4 bases.

This clone was recorded only once. V gene TRBV5-6 combines with J gene TRBJ2-1; 13 nucleotides match TRBD2. Germline V gives CDR1 SGHDT, CDR2 YYEEEE. Unmatched junction bases numbered 8, after V lost 6 bases and J lost 2 bases. The CDR3 is 17 residues long. The CDR3 here is CASTGLAGTNTYNEQFF. Here the CDR3 DNA reads TGTGCCAGCACGGGACTAGCGGGGACGAACACCTACAATGAGCAGTTCTTC.

J is TRBJ2-1 and V is TRBV7-3; D is possibly TRBD1 (6 bases). V dropped 2 bases and J dropped 1 base, with 9 bases sitting between them. Germline CDR1 and CDR2: SGHTA and FQGTGA. The CDR3 length is 15 residues. The CDR3 bases are TGTGCCAGCAGCTTACTGGGGGCTTCCTACAATGAGCAGTTCTTC. The encoded protein is CASSLLGASYNEQFF.

The V and J genes are TRBV19 and TRBJ2-2; maybe TRBD1 (5 bases). CDR1 is LNHDA, CDR2 SQIVND, per germline (reference sequence). Trimming removed 3 bases from V and 5 bases from J, with 7 bases in between. This CDR3 comprises 13 residues. CDR3 protein: CASSIQGTGELFF. The CDR3 region has the DNA TGTGCCAGTAGTATCCAGGGAACCGGGGAGCTGTTTTTT.

The V gene is TRBV10-3, the J gene TRBJ1-4; the D gene is possibly TRBD1 (5 bases). CDR3 length: 15 amino acids. Trimming took 4 bases from V and 2 from J, leaving 11 bases between them. Per the germline V gene, CDR1 is ENHRY and CDR2 is SYGVKD. The CDR3 nucleotides are TGTGCCATCAGTGGACAGCTGGCGACTAATGAAAAACTGTTTTTT. Its translation is CAISGQLATNEKLFF.

This clone has more than one count but fewer than ten. The J gene is TRBJ1-6, the V gene TRBV7-3; no firm D call. The CDR3 totals 17 residues. Germline assignment: CDR1 SGHTA and CDR2 FQGTGA. V lost 6 bases to trimming and J lost 6 bases, with 21 bases between them. DNA of the CDR3: TGTGCCAGCAGGGACGTGGGCAGGACTCCCGCTAATTCACCCCTCCACTTT. Translated, it gives CASRDVGRTPANSPLHF.

The chain combines TRBV5-6 with TRBJ1-5; D gene unclear. CDR1 SGHDT and CDR2 YYEEEE come from the germline V gene. The V end lost 4 bases, the J end lost 0 bases, and 14 bases lay between the germline ends. CDR3 length: 16 amino acids. CDR3 coding DNA: TGTGCCAGCAGCCGGCGCCAGGCCGGTAGCAATCAGCCCCAGCATTTT. Translated: CASSRRQAGSNQPQHF. The whole variable domain, remainder taken from reference TRBV5-6 and TRBJ1-5, is DAGVTQSPTHLIKTRGQQVTLRCSPKSGHDTVSWYQQALGQGPQFIFQYYEEEERQRGNFPDRFSGHQFPNYSSELNVNALLLGDSALYLCASSRRQAGSNQPQHFGDGTRLSIL.

This clone was seen just once. CDR3 sequence: CASSVGARQSPQHF. CDR3 in DNA: TGCGCCAGCAGCGTTGGCGCGCGGCAATCGCCCCAGCATTTT. The chain has TRBV4-1 and TRBJ1-5; D gene unclear. CDR1 MGHRA and CDR2 YSYEKL come from the germline V gene. This CDR3 has 14 amino acids. V lost 5 bases to trimming and J lost 9 bases, with 17 bases between them.

The V gene is TRBV9, the J gene TRBJ2-3; D is possibly TRBD1 (5 bases). V lost 3 bases and J 6 bases, leaving 11 bases between the germline ends. The CDR3 loop spans 13 amino acids. The germline V gene encodes CDR1 SGDLS and CDR2 YYNGEE. The CDR3 loop is CASSADSFDTQYF. CDR3 nucleotide sequence: TGTGCCAGCAGCGCCGACAGCTTTGATACGCAGTATTTT. The whole variable domain, filled in from reference TRBV9 and TRBJ2-3, reads DSGVTQTPKHLITATGQRVTLRCSPRSGDLSVYWYQQSLDQGLQFLIQYYNGEERAKGNILERFSAQQFPDLHSELNLSSLELGDSALYFCASSADSFDTQYFGPGTRLTVL.

The sample holds a few counts of this clone. CDR3 sequence: CASNRVWDTEAFF. As DNA, the CDR3 is TGTGCCAGCAACAGGGTTTGGGACACTGAAGCTTTCTTT. The V call is TRBV6-5, the J call TRBJ1-1, with a tentative D call TRBD1 (6 bases). CDR1 is MNHEY, CDR2 SVGAGI, per germline. The CDR3 covers 13 residues. Trimming removed 7 bases from V and 3 bases from J, with 12 bases in between.

This sequence joins TRBV3-1 (or the pseudogene TRBV3-2) and TRBJ2-1; maybe TRBD2 (7 bases). This CDR3 is 12 amino acids long. CDR1 is LGHDT, CDR2 YNNKEL, per germline (reference sequence). V lost 2 bases and J lost 10, with 9 bases in between. CDR3: CASSQSGTEQFF. CDR3 nucleotides: TGTGCCAGCAGCCAAAGCGGGACAGAGCAGTTCTTC.